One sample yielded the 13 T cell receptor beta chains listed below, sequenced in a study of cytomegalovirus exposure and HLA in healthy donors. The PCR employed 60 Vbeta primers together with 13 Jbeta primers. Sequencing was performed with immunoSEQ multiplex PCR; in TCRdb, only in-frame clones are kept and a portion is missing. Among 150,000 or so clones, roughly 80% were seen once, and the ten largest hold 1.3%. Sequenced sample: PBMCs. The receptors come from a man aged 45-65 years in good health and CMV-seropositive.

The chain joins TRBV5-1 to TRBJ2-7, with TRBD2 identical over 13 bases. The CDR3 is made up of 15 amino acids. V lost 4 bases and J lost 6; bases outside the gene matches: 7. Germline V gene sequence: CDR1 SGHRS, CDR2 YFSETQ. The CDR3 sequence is CASSAGLAGVREQYF. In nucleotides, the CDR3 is TGCGCCAGCAGCGCCGGACTAGCGGGAGTTCGCGAGCAGTACTTC.

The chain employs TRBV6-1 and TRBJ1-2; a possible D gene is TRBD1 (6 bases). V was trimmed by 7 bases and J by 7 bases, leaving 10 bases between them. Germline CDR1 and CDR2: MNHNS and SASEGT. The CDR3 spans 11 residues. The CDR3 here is CASIGQFGYTF. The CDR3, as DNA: TGTGCCAGCATTGGACAGTTTGGCTACACCTTC.

In DNA form, the CDR3 reads TGTGCCAGCAATAGGGAGGGGAGCTCCTACAATGAGCAGTTCTTC. It encodes CASNREGSSYNEQFF. V usage is TRBV2 and J usage is TRBJ2-1, with 7 bases lining up with TRBD2. The ends lost 7 bases at V and 0 bases at J; junction bases unmatched: 6. The CDR3 totals 15 residues. The V gene's germline CDR1 is SNHLY and CDR2 FYNNEI.

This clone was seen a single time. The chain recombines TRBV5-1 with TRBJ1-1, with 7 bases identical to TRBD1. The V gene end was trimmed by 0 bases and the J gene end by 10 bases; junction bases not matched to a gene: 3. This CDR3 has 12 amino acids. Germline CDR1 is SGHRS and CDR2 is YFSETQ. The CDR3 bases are TGCGCCAGCAGCTTGGACAGGGGTGTAGCTTTCTTT. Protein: CASSLDRGVAFF.

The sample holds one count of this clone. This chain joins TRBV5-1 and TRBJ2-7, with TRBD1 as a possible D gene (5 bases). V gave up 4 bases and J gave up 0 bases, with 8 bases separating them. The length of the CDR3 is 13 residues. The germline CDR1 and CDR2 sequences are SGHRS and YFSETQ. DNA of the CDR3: TGCGCCAGCAGCGCGGACAACTCCTACGAGCAGTACTTC. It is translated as CASSADNSYEQYF.

This CDR3 is CASSQGRVSYNEQFF. DNA for the CDR3: TGCGCCAGCAGCCAAGGGAGGGTCTCCTACAATGAGCAGTTCTTC. This sequence joins TRBV4-3 and TRBJ2-1; D might be TRBD2 (6 bases). There are 15 residues in the CDR3. Germline lookup yields CDR1 LGHNA and CDR2 YSLEER. V was shortened by 1 base and J by 0 bases, with 7 bases between the two germline ends.

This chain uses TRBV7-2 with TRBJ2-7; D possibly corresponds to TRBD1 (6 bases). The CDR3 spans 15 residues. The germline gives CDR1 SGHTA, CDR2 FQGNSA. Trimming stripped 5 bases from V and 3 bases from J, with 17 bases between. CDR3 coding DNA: TGTGCCAGCAGCCGACGGACAGTCCCTGACTACGAGCAGTACTTC. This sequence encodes CASSRRTVPDYEQYF.

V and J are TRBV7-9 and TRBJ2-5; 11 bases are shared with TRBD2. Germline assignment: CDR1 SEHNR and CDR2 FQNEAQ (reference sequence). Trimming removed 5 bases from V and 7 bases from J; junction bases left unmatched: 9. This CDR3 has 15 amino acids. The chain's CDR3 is CASSQLAGVSWTQYF. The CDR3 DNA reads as TGTGCCAGCAGCCAACTAGCGGGGGTTAGTTGGACCCAGTACTTC.

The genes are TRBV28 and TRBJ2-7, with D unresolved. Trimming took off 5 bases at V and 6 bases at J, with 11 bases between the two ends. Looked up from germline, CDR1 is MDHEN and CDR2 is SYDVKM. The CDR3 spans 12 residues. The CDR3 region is CASSTRPGEQYF. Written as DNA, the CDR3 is TGTGCCAGCAGTACTCGCCCGGGCGAGCAGTACTTC.

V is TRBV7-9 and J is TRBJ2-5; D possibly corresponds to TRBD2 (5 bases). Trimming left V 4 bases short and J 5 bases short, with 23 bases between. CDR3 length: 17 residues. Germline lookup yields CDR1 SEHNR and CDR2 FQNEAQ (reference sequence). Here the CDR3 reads CASSSFSSRTLSETQYF. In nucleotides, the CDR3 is TGTGCCAGCAGCTCCTTTTCTAGCAGAACCCTTAGCGAGACCCAGTACTTC.

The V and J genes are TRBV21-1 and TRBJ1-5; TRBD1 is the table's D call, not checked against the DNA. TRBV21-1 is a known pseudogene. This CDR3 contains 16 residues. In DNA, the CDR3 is TGTGCCAGACCTGGGATGGACATATTGGGCAATCAGCCCCAGCATTTT. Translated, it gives CARPGMDILGNQPQHF.

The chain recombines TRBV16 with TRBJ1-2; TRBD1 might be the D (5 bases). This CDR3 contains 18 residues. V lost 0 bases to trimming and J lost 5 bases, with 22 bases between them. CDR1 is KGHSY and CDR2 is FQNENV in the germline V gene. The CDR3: CASSQSLGGQGLGYGYTF. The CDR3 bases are TGTGCCAGCAGCCAATCATTAGGCGGCCAGGGATTGGGATATGGCTACACCTTC.

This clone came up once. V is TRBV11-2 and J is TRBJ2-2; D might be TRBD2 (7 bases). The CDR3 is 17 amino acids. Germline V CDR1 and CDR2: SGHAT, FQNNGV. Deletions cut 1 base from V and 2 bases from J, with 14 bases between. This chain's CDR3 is CASSLGPGGGNTGELFF. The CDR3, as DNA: TGTGCCAGCAGCTTAGGTCCGGGGGGCGGAAACACCGGGGAGCTGTTTTTT.